This T cell receptor beta chain was recorded in a study of T-cell memory formation after mild COVID-19. Turning to the study itself: Largely, the TCR clusters proved donor specific. Study-level points and caveats: Memory cells collected pre-infection included some clones that later responded, suggesting cross-reactive memory joined. The study found balanced CD4/CD8 in clones contracting day 15 to 85 and a CD4+ lean in later expanders. Day 37-peaking second-wave clones had unconfirmed SARS-CoV-2 specificity.

TCRdb reprocessed the 5' RACE reads with MiXCR, giving one entry per CDR3 protein. The repertoire holds about 560,000 distinct CDR3 sequences, with roughly a fifth as singletons. This CDR3 contains 15 residues. Trimming shortened V by 3 bases and J by 0 bases, and 9 bases separated the two germline ends. CDR1 and CDR2 from the germline V gene are KGHDR and SFDVKD. With respect to this clonotype: No antigen is known for it.

What was sequenced was PBMCs or a T cell subset sorted from them (not recorded which). The V call is TRBV24-1, the J call TRBJ2-3; D remains ambiguous. This clonotype originated in an adult woman who had mild COVID-19 (a few samples of this study predate the infection). Cell type and time point are not known. The CDR3 sequence: CATSDALPSTDTQYF. CDR3 DNA: TGTGCCACCAGTGATGCTCTCCCAAGCACAGATACGCAGTATTTT.